Listed below are T cell receptor beta chains from one sample, sequenced in a study of shared clonotypes between healthy human individuals. The protocol was immunoSEQ multiplex PCR, while the TCRdb copy is restricted to in-frame clones and leaves out a portion. The sample comprises a few million clones, roughly 92% of which are singletons, and about 0.13% rests with the top ten. Sequencing input: naive CD4+ T cells sorted from blood. The receptors were sampled from a man younger than 30 in good health. The CDR3 runs from the conserved cysteine through the conserved F or W. The order of the fields is clone size, J gene, D gene, V gene, CDR3 protein, CDR3 DNA. A D gene is named only where the DNA matches it firmly. Clone size appears in some rows only: once, few, many, or a class for an expanded clone.

NA,TRBJ2-2,NA,TRBV9,CASSSREGDLTGELFF,TGTGCCAGCAGTTCTAGAGAGGGGGATCTCACCGGGGAGCTGTTTTTT
NA,TRBJ2-3,TRBD2,TRBV7-6,CASSWGTSGRDTQYF,TGTGCCAGCAGCTGGGGGACTAGCGGGAGAGATACGCAGTATTTT
NA,TRBJ1-6,NA,TRBV6-1,CVHSASSYNSPLHF,TGTGTCCATAGCGCGAGCTCCTATAATTCACCCCTCCACTTT
NA,TRBJ2-3,NA,TRBV21-1,CASSKAVGATSTDTQYF,TGTGCCAGCAGCAAAGCCGTGGGGGCTACTAGCACAGATACGCAGTATTTT
NA,TRBJ2-1,NA,TRBV7-7,CASSPSRLARGVNEQFF,TGTGCTAGCAGCCCCTCCCGTCTAGCGCGAGGAGTCAATGAGCAGTTCTTC
NA,TRBJ2-5,NA,TRBV4-3,CASSQGNRGGETQYF,TGCGCCAGCAGCCAAGGGAACAGGGGGGGAGAGACCCAGTACTTC
once,TRBJ2-3,TRBD2,TRBV25-1,CASSERTSGGPYTQYF,TGTGCCAGCAGTGAAAGGACTAGCGGGGGACCCTATACGCAGTATTTT
NA,TRBJ2-1,NA,TRBV7-2,CASSLRGTPYNEQFF,TGTGCCAGCAGCTTAAGGGGTACCCCCTACAATGAGCAGTTCTTC
NA,TRBJ2-3,TRBD2,TRBV4-1,CASSLRLAGIIPSTDTQYF,TGCGCCAGCAGCCTCAGACTAGCGGGAATAATTCCTAGCACAGATACGCAGTATTTT
NA,TRBJ2-2,NA,TRBV7-8,CASSLIRNTGELFF,TGTGCCAGCAGCTTAATCAGAAACACCGGGGAGCTGTTTTTT
NA,TRBJ2-5,NA,TRBV7-2,CASSFQTSRVETQYF,TGTGCCAGCAGCTTCCAAACTAGCAGGGTTGAGACCCAGTACTTC
NA,TRBJ2-7,NA,TRBV11-2,CASGGRKSYEQYF,TGTGCCAGCGGGGGACGTAAGTCCTACGAGCAGTACTTC
NA,TRBJ2-7,TRBD1,TRBV6-5,CASSPEGGRGNEQYF,TGTGCCAGCAGTCCAGAAGGGGGCAGGGGGAACGAGCAGTACTTC
NA,TRBJ2-7,TRBD2,TRBV19,CASRGLAPSYEQYF,TGTGCCAGTAGGGGACTAGCTCCATCCTACGAGCAGTACTTC
NA,TRBJ2-2,NA,TRBV4-3,CASSQDPRGNTGELFF,TGCGCCAGCAGCCAAGATCCCCGGGGGAACACCGGGGAGCTGTTTTTT
NA,TRBJ1-1,NA,TRBV6-5,CASSYPGQTPSEAFF,TGTGCCAGCAGTTATCCGGGTCAGACCCCTTCTGAAGCTTTCTTT
NA,TRBJ2-3,TRBD2,TRBV5-4,CASRITSGSADTQYF,TGTGCCAGCAGAATAACTAGCGGGAGCGCAGATACGCAGTATTTT
NA,TRBJ1-5,TRBD1,TRBV28,CASSSSGQGNAQPQHF,TGTGCCAGCAGTTCCTCGGGACAGGGGAATGCTCAGCCCCAGCATTTT
few,TRBJ1-5,NA,TRBV7-9,CASSRQANQPQHF,TGTGCCAGCAGTCGTCAGGCCAATCAGCCCCAGCATTTT
NA,TRBJ2-7,TRBD1,TRBV28,CASSLSRPGGYEQYF,TGTGCCAGCAGTTTATCACGTCCAGGGGGTTACGAGCAGTACTTC
NA,TRBJ2-7,NA,TRBV13,CASSYSGAYEQYF,TGTGCCAGCAGCTACTCGGGGGCCTACGAGCAGTACTTC
NA,TRBJ2-5,NA,TRBV29-1,CSVDEVGSLAQYF,TGCAGCGTTGATGAAGTGGGTAGTTTGGCCCAGTACTTC
NA,TRBJ1-6,NA,TRBV16,CASSQFIGSPLHF,TGTGCCAGCAGCCAATTTATAGGTTCACCCCTCCACTTT
NA,TRBJ2-2,NA,TRBV5-1,CASSPPGSGELFF,TGCGCCAGCAGCCCCCCGGGTTCCGGGGAGCTGTTTTTT
few,TRBJ1-5,NA,TRBV19,CASTKWGANQPQHF,TGTGCCAGTACTAAGTGGGGTGCAAATCAGCCCCAGCATTTT
NA,TRBJ2-1,TRBD2,TRBV6-4,CASSRRPGGADEQFF,TGTGCCAGCAGCCGAAGGCCGGGGGGGGCGGATGAGCAGTTCTTC
once,TRBJ2-5,TRBD2,TRBV14,CASSQGPGRAGTQYF,TGTGCCAGCAGCCAAGGCCCCGGGAGGGCCGGGACCCAGTACTTC
NA,TRBJ1-1,NA,TRBV27,CASRSIYSEAFF,TGTGCCAGCAGGAGTATTTATTCTGAAGCTTTCTTT
NA,TRBJ1-3,NA,TRBV11-2,CASSLAGQGSSGNTIYF,TGTGCCAGCAGCTTAGCCGGGCAGGGGAGCTCTGGAAACACCATATATTTT